The 15 T cell receptor beta chains below all came from one sample that was sequenced in a study of T cell responses to AZD1222 COVID-19 vaccine. The assay was immunoSEQ multiplex PCR, and TCRdb's table has in-frame clones only and misses some. The sample carries 150,000 to 200,000 clones, roughly 90% recorded once. The specimen comprised peripheral blood, sampled 28 days after the second AZD1222 dose. Receptor source: an adult who received the AZD1222 COVID-19 vaccine.

The V gene is TRBV7-9, the J gene TRBJ1-2, with 10 nucleotides matching TRBD1. The trim removed 1 base at V and 9 bases at J, leaving 8 bases unmatched. The CDR3 totals 15 residues. Germline V lookup: CDR1 SEHNR, CDR2 FQNEAQ (reference sequence). Here the CDR3 DNA reads TGTGCCAGCAGCTTAGGACAGGGGGCCTCCCTTCGCTACACCTTC. Encoded protein: CASSLGQGASLRYTF.

The gene calls are TRBV11-2 and TRBJ2-1; a possible D gene is TRBD2 (6 bases). CDR1 is SGHAT and CDR2 is FQNNGV in the germline V gene. The CDR3 runs 12 residues. Trimming removed 7 bases from V and 16 bases from J, with 20 bases in between. CDR3 sequence reads: CASTPGNGRFFF. In DNA form, the CDR3 reads TGTGCCAGCACTCCCGGGAATGGGAGGTTTTTCTTC.

The genes are TRBV2 and TRBJ1-1; the D is unclear. This CDR3 is 13 amino acids long. V was trimmed by 3 bases and J by 7 bases, leaving 12 bases between them. CDR1 SNHLY and CDR2 FYNNEI come from the germline V gene. The CDR3 DNA reads as TGTGCCAGCAGTGACGAGGAGGTCAATGAAGCTTTCTTT. Residues: CASSDEEVNEAFF.

The chain carries TRBV4-1 and TRBJ1-4; maybe TRBD1 (5 bases). There are 16 residues in the CDR3. CDR1 and CDR2 (germline): MGHRA, YSYEKL. V lost 0 bases to trimming and J lost 6 bases, with 14 bases between them. CDR3 in DNA: TGCGCCAGCAGCCAAGATCCGGGTCAGGGTTATGAAAAACTGTTTTTT. Protein product: CASSQDPGQGYEKLFF.

The chain is built from TRBV5-6 and TRBJ1-2; no clear D gene. This CDR3 region has 14 residues. The germline V gene has CDR1 SGHDT and CDR2 YYEEEE. The germline V and J ends were trimmed by 2 bases and 5 bases, with 13 bases remaining between them. The CDR3 sequence is CASSFFAMTYGYTF. The DNA of the CDR3 is TGTGCCAGCAGCTTCTTTGCAATGACGTATGGCTACACCTTC.

In the case of this clone: Other nucleotide sequences from this sample produce the same CDR3. The genes are TRBV2 and TRBJ2-2; no firm D call. Germline CDR1 and CDR2: SNHLY and FYNNEI. Deletions cut 5 bases from V and 7 bases from J, with 5 bases between. The CDR3 is 11 residues long. Here the CDR3 DNA reads TGTGCCAGCAGTAGAGGCGGGGAGCTGTTTTTT. It yields the protein CASSRGGELFF.

V usage is TRBV7-9 and J usage is TRBJ1-1; D is unresolved. The CDR3 loop spans 13 amino acids. Germline values: CDR1 SEHNR, CDR2 FQNEAQ (reference sequence). The germline V and J ends were trimmed by 8 bases and 6 bases, with 16 bases remaining between them. The CDR3 reads CASFKVEGSEAFF. The CDR3 DNA is TGTGCCAGCTTTAAGGTTGAGGGCTCTGAAGCTTTCTTT.

The J gene is TRBJ1-1, the V gene TRBV6-5; 7 positions agree with TRBD1. The CDR3 sequence is 14 residues long. Germline values: CDR1 MNHEY, CDR2 SVGAGI. V lost 0 bases, J lost 5 bases, and 3 bases stayed unmatched. CDR3 amino acids: CASSYSGTETEAFF. CDR3 sequence (DNA): TGTGCCAGCAGTTACTCTGGGACAGAGACTGAAGCTTTCTTT.

The chain links TRBV4-1 to TRBJ2-6; 9 nucleotides agree with TRBD2. This CDR3 spans 19 amino acids. Germline values: CDR1 MGHRA, CDR2 YSYEKL. V was pared by 2 bases and J by 3 bases, with 11 bases of the junction left unmatched. Here the CDR3 reads CASSQQQGGGALGANVLTF. The CDR3 region has the DNA TGCGCCAGCAGCCAACAACAAGGCGGGGGGGCCCTTGGGGCCAACGTCCTGACTTTC.

V gene TRBV21-1 combines with J gene TRBJ1-2; the D call of TRBD1 is as the table states it, not checked on the DNA. TRBV21-1 constitutes a pseudogene. This CDR3 spans 16 amino acids. For the CDR3, the DNA is TGTGCCAGCAGCAATTTTTGGGGGACAGCCGCCTATGGCTACACCTTC. Amino acid sequence: CASSNFWGTAAYGYTF.

This chain links TRBV20-1 with TRBJ1-5, with 9 bases lining up with TRBD1. Germline lookup yields CDR1 DFQATT and CDR2 SNEGSKA (reference sequence). The CDR3 covers 16 residues. V was clipped by 3 bases and J by 0 bases; unmatched bases: 6. The CDR3: CSASTGGGYSNQPQHF. In DNA form, the CDR3 reads TGCAGTGCTAGTACAGGGGGCGGATATAGCAATCAGCCCCAGCATTTT.

The chain has TRBV19 and TRBJ1-6; 7 bases are shared with TRBD1. CDR3 length: 15 residues. CDR1 is LNHDA, CDR2 SQIVND, per germline (reference sequence). V shed 7 bases, J shed 4 bases, and the junction held 7 bases outside the gene matches. CDR3 loop: CASTEGTAYNSPLHF. CDR3 DNA sequence: TGTGCCAGTACCGAAGGGACAGCTTATAATTCACCCCTCCACTTT.

The V call is TRBV3-1 (or the pseudogene TRBV3-2), the J call TRBJ2-7, with 16 bases matching TRBD2. With V trimmed by 4 bases and J by 6 bases, 6 bases remained unmatched. Germline-derived CDR1 and CDR2 are LGHDT and YNNKEL (reference sequence). There are 16 residues in the CDR3. CDR3 sequence reads: CASSRGTSGGAGEQYF. CDR3 nucleotide sequence: TGTGCCAGCAGCCGAGGGACTAGCGGGGGGGCGGGCGAGCAGTACTTC.

As for this clone: One junction end disagrees with the germline gene, perhaps due to a read error. The chain combines TRBV11-2 with TRBJ2-7; TRBD1 matches at 7 bases. Germline V gene data show CDR1 as SGHAT and CDR2 as FQNNGV. The CDR3 has 14 amino acids. The CDR3 spells CASSLPGTARPRAF. For the CDR3, the DNA is TGTGCCAGCAGCTTACCCGGGACAGCCCGCCCGAGGGCCTTC. Using reference TRBV11-2 and TRBJ2-7 for the parts outside the CDR3, the full variable domain is EAGVAQSPRYKIIEKRQSVAFWCNPISGHATLYWYQQILGQGPKLLIQFQNNGVVDDSQLPKDRFSAERLKGVDSTLKIQPAKLEDSAVYLCASSLPGTARPRAFGPGTRLTVT.

The chain links TRBV7-9 to TRBJ2-3; the D gene is possibly TRBD1 (6 bases). V was cut by 8 bases and J by 3 bases, with 18 bases left in between. This CDR3 comprises 15 residues. Germline V CDR1 and CDR2: SEHNR, FQNEAQ (reference sequence). The CDR3 sequence is CASGYLLGQTDTQYF. The CDR3 region has the DNA TGTGCCAGCGGCTATCTTTTAGGACAGACAGATACGCAGTATTTT.